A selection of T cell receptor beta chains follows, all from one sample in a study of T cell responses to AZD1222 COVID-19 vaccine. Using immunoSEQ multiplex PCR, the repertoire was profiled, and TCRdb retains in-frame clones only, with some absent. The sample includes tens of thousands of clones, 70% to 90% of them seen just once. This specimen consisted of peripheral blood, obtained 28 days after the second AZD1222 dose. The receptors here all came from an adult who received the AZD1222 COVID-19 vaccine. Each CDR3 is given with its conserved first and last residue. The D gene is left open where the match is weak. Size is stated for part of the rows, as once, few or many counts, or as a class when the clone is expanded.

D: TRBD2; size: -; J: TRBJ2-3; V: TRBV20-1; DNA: TGCAGTGCTAGTTCGATAGCGGGGGTGTTCACAGATACGCAGTATTTT; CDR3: CSASSIAGVFTDTQYF
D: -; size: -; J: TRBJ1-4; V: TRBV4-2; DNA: TGTGCCAGCAGCCAAGTTAAAGAGTTTAATGAAAAACTGTTTTTT; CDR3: CASSQVKEFNEKLFF
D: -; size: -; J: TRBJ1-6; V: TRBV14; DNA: TGTGCCAGCAGCGAAAAGGGCCCCCGCTATAATTCACCCCTCCACTTT; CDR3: CASSEKGPRYNSPLHF
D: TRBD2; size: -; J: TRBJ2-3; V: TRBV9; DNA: TGTGCCAGCAGTCGACTAGCGGAAAGGAAAGATACGCAGTATTTT; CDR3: CASSRLAERKDTQYF
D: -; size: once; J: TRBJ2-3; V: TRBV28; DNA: TGTGCCAGCAGTCACTCGAGGGGGTCTTCCAATACGCAGTATTTT; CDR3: CASSHSRGSSNTQYF
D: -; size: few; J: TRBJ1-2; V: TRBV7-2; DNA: TGTGCCAGCAGCTTCAGGGTAGGGAACTATGGCTACACCTTC; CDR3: CASSFRVGNYGYTF
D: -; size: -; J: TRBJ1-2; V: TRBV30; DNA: TGTGCCTGGAGTATGGGACGGACGATATCGGGTGGCTACACCTTC; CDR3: CAWSMGRTISGGYTF
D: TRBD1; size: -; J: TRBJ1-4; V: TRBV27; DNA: TGTGCCAGCAGACTCGAACAGGGGGCTGATGAAAAACTGTTTTTT; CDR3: CASRLEQGADEKLFF
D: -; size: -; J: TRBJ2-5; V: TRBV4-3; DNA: TGCGCCAGCAGCCAAGACGGTTGGGGGGCATGGGAGACCCAGTACTTC; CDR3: CASSQDGWGAWETQYF
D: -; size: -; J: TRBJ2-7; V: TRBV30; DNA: TGTGCCTGGATGACCGGGCGGTCCTTCGAGCAGTACTTC; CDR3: CAWMTGRSFEQYF
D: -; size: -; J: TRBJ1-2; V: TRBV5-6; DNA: TGTGCCAGCAGCTTGTTAGCAGGAGGAGGCTACACCTTC; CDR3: CASSLLAGGGYTF
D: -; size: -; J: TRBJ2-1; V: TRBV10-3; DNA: TGTGCCATCAGGCCCGGTGGGAGCAGAGACAATGAGCAGTTCTTC; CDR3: CAIRPGGSRDNEQFF
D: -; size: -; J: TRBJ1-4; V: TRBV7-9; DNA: TGTGCCAGCAGCACCGAAAAACTGTTTTTT; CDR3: CASSTEKLFF
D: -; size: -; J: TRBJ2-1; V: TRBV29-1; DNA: TGCAGCGCTGACAAAAACAATGAGCAGTTCTTC; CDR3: CSADKNNEQFF
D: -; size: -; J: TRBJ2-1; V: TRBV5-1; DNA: TGCGCCAGCAGCTTGGCCCTTGGGAGCTCCTACAATGAGCAGTTCTTC; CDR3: CASSLALGSSYNEQFF